The 14 T cell receptor beta chains given below trace back to one sample, sequenced in a study of early stage breast cancer tumors. Sequencing used immunoSEQ multiplex PCR; TCRdb keeps in-frame clones, though not all of them. The sample has about 25,000 clones, about 70% seen once. The sequencing sample was made of breast tumor tissue. These receptor sequences come from a person between 55 and 70 years old with breast cancer.

The chain links TRBV6-4 to TRBJ1-2; 11 positions agree with TRBD1. CDR1 is MRHNA and CDR2 is SNTAGT in the germline V gene. V was clipped by 3 bases and J by 5 bases; unmatched bases: 5. The CDR3 contains 15 residues. CDR3 in DNA: TGTGCCAGCAGTGAAAAGGGGACAGGGGGATATGGCTACACCTTC. The encoded protein is CASSEKGTGGYGYTF.

The chain recombines TRBV6-5 with TRBJ1-4; D call uncertain. Trimming stripped 10 bases from V and 0 bases from J, with 12 bases between. The CDR3 is 14 amino acids. The V gene's germline CDR1 is MNHEY and CDR2 SVGAGI. This CDR3 is CATQRGTTNEKLFF. The CDR3 bases are TGTGCCACGCAAAGAGGGACAACTAATGAAAAACTGTTTTTT.

The V gene is TRBV14, the J gene TRBJ2-3; D remains unclear. CDR1 SGHDN and CDR2 FVKESK come from the germline V gene. V was shortened by 5 bases and J by 4 bases, with 4 bases between the two germline ends. The length of the CDR3 is 11 residues. CDR3 sequence: CASSLSDTQYF. Here the CDR3 DNA reads TGTGCCAGCAGCTTATCAGATACGCAGTATTTT.

This chain uses TRBV5-6 with TRBJ1-2; D uncertain. V was shortened by 0 bases and J by 5 bases, with 17 bases between the two germline ends. The V gene's germline CDR1 is SGHDT and CDR2 YYEEEE. The CDR3 consists of 16 residues. CDR3 loop: CASSLAPLTLPYGYTF. The CDR3, as DNA: TGTGCCAGCAGCTTGGCCCCGTTAACTCTGCCGTATGGCTACACCTTC.

This chain connects TRBV11-2 to TRBJ2-7; 7 bases are a match to TRBD2. The trim removed 5 bases at V and 4 bases at J, leaving 11 bases unmatched. This CDR3 is built from 15 residues. Germline assignment: CDR1 SGHAT and CDR2 FQNNGV. CDR3 coding DNA: TGTGCCAGCAGCCGGAGCGGGGTTCTGGTTTACGAGCAGTACTTC. Its protein is CASSRSGVLVYEQYF.

The chain employs TRBV5-1 and TRBJ2-2; TRBD2 aligns across 8 bases. CDR3 length equals 14 residues. V lost 2 bases, J lost 4 bases, and 1 base stayed unmatched. Germline CDR1 SGHRS, CDR2 YFSETQ. The CDR3 loop is CASSLGTSTGELFF. CDR3 in DNA: TGCGCCAGCAGCTTAGGGACTAGCACCGGGGAGCTGTTTTTT.

The rearrangement links TRBV5-1 to TRBJ2-5; TRBD2 aligns across 12 bases. Losses at the gene ends were 2 bases for V and 1 base for J; bases not matched to a gene: 3. Germline V gives CDR1 SGHRS, CDR2 YFSETQ. The CDR3 consists of 16 residues. The CDR3 DNA follows: TGCGCCAGCAGCTTAACGACTAGCGGGAGCCAAGAGACCCAGTACTTC. This translates into CASSLTTSGSQETQYF. The full variable domain, in which reference TRBV5-1 and TRBJ2-5 provide the parts outside the CDR3, is KAGVTQTPRYLIKTRGQQVTLSCSPISGHRSVSWYQQTPGQGLQFLFEYFSETQRNKGNFPGRFSGRQFSNSRSEMNVSTLELGDSALYLCASSLTTSGSQETQYFGPGTRLLVL.

The chain is built from TRBV7-9 and TRBJ1-1; D perhaps matches TRBD1 (5 bases). The germline V gene has CDR1 SEHNR and CDR2 FQNEAQ (reference sequence). The CDR3 runs to 15 residues. Deletions cut 0 bases from V and 3 bases from J, with 11 bases between. CDR3 loop: CASSLALSGHTEAFF. CDR3 coding DNA: TGTGCCAGCAGCTTAGCTTTGTCAGGGCACACTGAAGCTTTCTTT.

V gene TRBV5-1 combines with J gene TRBJ1-3; no firm D call. The V gene's germline CDR1 is SGHRS and CDR2 YFSETQ. CDR3 length: 14 residues. Trimming took 7 bases from V and 2 from J, leaving 13 bases between them. The CDR3 reads CASGPGGPGNTIYF. The CDR3, as DNA: TGCGCCAGCGGCCCGGGAGGGCCTGGAAACACCATATATTTT.

The chain couples TRBV18 to TRBJ1-2; TRBD1 matches at 12 bases. The CDR3 loop spans 18 amino acids. Germline V lookup: CDR1 KGHSH, CDR2 LQKENI. V lost 3 bases and J lost 5; bases outside the gene matches: 13. CDR3 nucleotide sequence: TGTGCCAGCTCACCGTTTGGAGCCGGGACAGGGGGCGTTTATGGCTACACCTTC. Translating gives CASSPFGAGTGGVYGYTF.

The V call is TRBV4-2, the J call TRBJ1-5, with 7 bases matching TRBD1. V lost 4 bases and J lost 9; bases outside the gene matches: 18. Germline CDR1 LGHNA, CDR2 YNFKEQ. This CDR3 comprises 17 residues. The CDR3 region has the DNA TGTGCCAGCAGCCTAAGGACAGGATCTACCTCATCCCGGCCCCAGCATTTT. This translates into CASSLRTGSTSSRPQHF.

The V call is TRBV11-3, the J call TRBJ2-7, with 10 bases fitting TRBD2. The CDR3 length is 14 residues. The junction had 7 bases not matched to a gene; V was cut back by 5 bases and J by 6 bases. Germline loops: CDR1 SGHNT, CDR2 YENEEA. The CDR3 sequence is CASSQTSGLGEQYF. The CDR3 nucleotides are TGTGCCAGCAGCCAGACTAGCGGGTTGGGCGAGCAGTACTTC.

In this sample, this clone turned up a few times. V is TRBV11-2 and J is TRBJ1-2; 11 positions agree with TRBD1. J gave up 8 bases and V 4 bases, and 6 bases lay outside the gene matches. From germline, CDR1 is SGHAT and CDR2 FQNNGV. The CDR3 has 14 amino acids. The CDR3 nucleotides read TGTGCCAGCAGCTACTCCGGGACAGGGGGAGGCTACACCTTC. This sequence encodes CASSYSGTGGGYTF.

This clone was detected only a few times. The gene calls are TRBV2 and TRBJ1-3; D is unresolved. The V gene's germline CDR1 is SNHLY and CDR2 FYNNEI. The CDR3 spans 13 residues. The ends were cut back, 4 bases at V and 3 bases at J, with 7 bases in the middle. The CDR3 is CASSGQNGNTIYF. The DNA of the CDR3 is TGTGCCAGCAGTGGGCAGAATGGAAACACCATATATTTT.